This T cell receptor beta chain came from a study of identical twins. The sample holds a few counts of this clonotype. Its antigen remains unknown. Each donor was a healthy Caucasian. MiXCR was run by TCRdb on the 5' RACE reads, yielding one entry per CDR3 protein. Of around 230,000 distinct CDR3 sequences in the sample, over 8% were seen once. Whole-study results and caveats: Out-of-frame alpha sequences shared by twins showed excess low generation probability. Reduced insertions were recorded for abundant cord blood beta clonotypes, with no such pattern in memory repertoires.

The sequence derives from a young woman in good health. The source material was memory (CD45RO+) T cells sorted from blood.

CDR3 sequence: CASSRDRVWGEQYF. CDR3 coding DNA: TGCGCCAGCAGCCGGGACAGGGTTTGGGGGGAGCAGTACTTC. The genes are TRBV10-1 and TRBJ2-7, with 9 bases that match TRBD1. The CDR3 is made up of 14 amino acids. The germline V gene encodes CDR1 WNHNN and CDR2 SYGVQD (reference sequence). V was pared by 6 bases and J by 7 bases, with 10 bases of the junction left unmatched.